The 7 T cell receptor beta chains reported below all come from one sample, sequenced in a study of siplizumab effects on memory and regulatory T cells. Here immunoSEQ multiplex PCR was the method, and the copy in TCRdb shows in-frame clones only, minus some. This sample carries more than 60,000 clones, 95% to 98% of them seen once, and the ten largest clones take about 0.1%. Sequencing used naive CD8+ T cells sorted from blood. The receptors originated from a human donor in good health.

The J gene is TRBJ2-3, the V gene TRBV7-9; no clear D gene. Looked up from germline, CDR1 is SEHNR and CDR2 is FQNEAQ (reference sequence). The CDR3 length is 16 residues. With 3 bases removed from V and 0 bases from J, the gap between germline ends came to 13 bases. DNA for the CDR3: TGTGCCAGCAGCTTTCAGTATGCGGATAGCACAGATACGCAGTATTTT. Residues: CASSFQYADSTDTQYF.

The rearrangement uses TRBV27 and TRBJ2-3; D remains ambiguous. CDR1 and CDR2 (germline): MNHEY, SMNVEV (reference sequence). This CDR3 spans 13 amino acids. Trimming removed 3 bases from V and 1 base from J, with 5 bases in between. The CDR3 nucleotides are TGTGCCAGCAGTTTTCAGGGCACAGATACGCAGTATTTT. This translates into CASSFQGTDTQYF.

The chain couples TRBV7-3 to TRBJ1-4; no clear D gene. This CDR3 contains 12 residues. Germline values: CDR1 SGHTA, CDR2 FQGTGA. Trimming cost V 10 bases and J 0 bases, with 6 bases left between them. CDR3 residues: CATEATNEKLFF. The CDR3 DNA is TGTGCCACCGAGGCAACTAATGAAAAACTGTTTTTT.

This clone was counted a few times. The chain joins TRBV6-5 to TRBJ2-2; weak D call: TRBD1 (6 bases). V dropped 0 bases and J dropped 1 base, with 6 bases sitting between them. The germline V gene has CDR1 MNHEY and CDR2 SVGAGI. CDR3 length equals 15 residues. The CDR3 spells CASSYSTGNTGELFF. The CDR3, as DNA: TGTGCCAGCAGTTACTCGACAGGGAACACCGGGGAGCTGTTTTTT.

This clone was counted between two and nine times. V gene TRBV4-1 combines with J gene TRBJ1-5; D uncertain. CDR1 MGHRA and CDR2 YSYEKL come from the germline V gene. V was trimmed by 2 bases and J by 0 bases, leaving 14 bases between them. The CDR3 runs to 17 residues. CDR3 sequence reads: CASSQSQSEYSNQPQHF. CDR3 nucleotide sequence: TGCGCCAGCAGCCAATCCCAATCAGAGTATAGCAATCAGCCCCAGCATTTT.

This clone is a singleton in its sample. This chain uses TRBV7-3 with TRBJ2-5, with D perhaps being TRBD1 or TRBD2 (5 bases each). The V end was cut by 2 bases, the J end by 5 bases, with 12 bases between. This CDR3 has 14 residues. The V gene's germline CDR1 is SGHTA and CDR2 FQGTGA. CDR3 sequence: CASSLGSGTETQYF. In DNA form, the CDR3 reads TGTGCCAGCAGCTTAGGTTCAGGGACGGAGACCCAGTACTTC.

CDR3 region: CASSEYNLFSGNTIYF. DNA for the CDR3: TGTGCCAGCAGTGAATATAACTTATTCTCTGGAAACACCATATATTTT. J is TRBJ1-3 and V is TRBV2; unclear D gene. This CDR3 is built from 16 residues. Trimming stripped 2 bases from V and 0 bases from J, with 11 bases between. CDR1 SNHLY and CDR2 FYNNEI come from the germline V gene.